This TCR beta chain was identified during a study of graft-versus-host responses after intestinal transplantation. Background on the study: Each transplant was multivisceral, liver-intestinal, or isolated intestinal. Study findings and constraints: Patients with graft-donor T cell macrochimerism had high graft-versus-host to host-versus-graft clonal ratios in allografts. Declines in HvG clones occurring early post-transplant were associated with peak circulating GvH clone levels. The recipient marrow held GvH clones, and some of them showed up first in ileum or blood.

This clone occurred once. The antigen is not known. The method was immunoSEQ multiplex PCR; TCRdb's version includes in-frame clones alone and lacks a portion of them. The data hold tens of thousands of clones, with approximately 89% observed a single time. The CDR3 has 13 residues. Trimming removed 6 bases from V and 3 bases from J, with 12 bases in between. Germline V gives CDR1 MNHEY, CDR2 SMNVEV (reference sequence). Source: PBMCs, taken 118 days after intestinal transplantation. The chain joins TRBV27 to TRBJ2-7; D is perhaps TRBD1 or TRBD2 (6 bases each). The source is a human patient who received an intestinal transplant, so some T cells may come from the graft donor. The CDR3 sequence is CASRGGMIYEQYF. CDR3 coding DNA: TGTGCCAGCAGAGGGGGGATGATCTACGAGCAGTACTTC.